The subject of this entry is one T cell receptor beta chain. Original handling: The authors estimated nucleated cell counts from reference gene primer amplification. Clones were sequenced by immunoSEQ multiplex PCR, and TCRdb holds only the in-frame ones, with some missing. V and J calls and clone size come straight from that table; D and trimming were deduced from the DNA. The repertoire consists of 200,000 or so clones, with about 80% occurring once and the leading ten covering over 6.5%. Individuals aged about 18 to 95 years were recruited from 24 US areas. Among Cohort 3 donors, those recovered had two negative PCRs, clearance, or symptom resolution. V trimming: 2 bases; J trimming: 4 bases; junction bases outside the gene matches: 7. Germline V lookup: CDR1 MNHEY, CDR2 SMNVEV (reference sequence). CDR3 length: 16 residues. The data stem from a study of blood T cell repertoires in COVID-19.

The sequenced sample was PBMCs or T cells enriched from blood (not recorded which). The genes are TRBV27 and TRBJ2-5; 10 bases align to TRBD1. This clonotype originated in a man aged 35 to 55 who had recovered from COVID-19. The CDR3 region is CASSLDRRTGGETQYF. The DNA for the CDR3 is TGTGCCAGCAGTTTAGACCGCCGGACAGGGGGAGAGACCCAGTACTTC.